This is a list of T cell receptor beta chains from one sample in a study of T-cell reconstitution after alpha-beta-depleted transplantation in children. TCRdb re-called the PCR reads with MiXCR, one entry per CDR3 protein. The table has roughly 100,000 distinct CDR3 sequences, approximately 8% seen once; the top ten hold about a sixth. Sample: PBMCs, taken before TCRalphabeta/CD19-depleted stem cell transplant. These TCRs come from a boy aged 2 to 9 with acute lymphoblastic leukemia, due to receive a stem cell transplant. Both conserved end residues are part of each CDR3. D genes are given only for firm matches. Clone size is stated in some rows and not others, as once, few, many or a class when expanded.

j_call: TRBJ2-6
clone_size: once
d_call: NA
v_call: TRBV5-6
cdr3_aa: CASSLTGPYSGANVLTF
cdr3_nt: TGTGCCAGCAGCTTGACAGGCCCTTATTCTGGGGCCAACGTCCTGACTTTC

j_call: TRBJ1-6
clone_size: few
d_call: NA
v_call: TRBV13
cdr3_aa: CASSPGRGRSSYNSPLHF
cdr3_nt: TGTGCCAGCAGCCCAGGTAGGGGTAGAAGCTCCTATAATTCACCCCTCCACTTT

j_call: TRBJ2-7
clone_size: few
d_call: NA
v_call: TRBV7-8
cdr3_aa: CASSLGPGDPYEQYF
cdr3_nt: TGTGCCAGCAGCTTAGGTCCCGGAGATCCCTACGAGCAGTACTTC

j_call: TRBJ2-2
clone_size: NA
d_call: NA
v_call: TRBV5-4
cdr3_aa: CASSSFANTGELFF
cdr3_nt: TGTGCCAGCAGCAGTTTCGCGAACACCGGGGAGCTGTTTTTT

j_call: TRBJ2-1
clone_size: few
d_call: NA
v_call: TRBV20-1
cdr3_aa: CSARRGAGDNYNEQFF
cdr3_nt: TGCAGTGCCAGAAGAGGGGCAGGGGATAACTACAATGAGCAGTTCTTC

j_call: TRBJ2-3
clone_size: NA
d_call: TRBD2
v_call: TRBV20-1
cdr3_aa: CSARELAGFTDTQYF
cdr3_nt: TGCAGTGCCAGGGAGCTAGCGGGGTTCACAGATACGCAGTATTTT

j_call: TRBJ2-1
clone_size: many
d_call: TRBD2
v_call: TRBV28
cdr3_aa: CATLLSSGAWNEQFF
cdr3_nt: TGTGCCACCCTACTTTCCAGCGGGGCATGGAATGAGCAGTTCTTC

j_call: TRBJ2-3
clone_size: many
d_call: TRBD2
v_call: TRBV18
cdr3_aa: CASSPKSGLTTDTQYF
cdr3_nt: TGTGCCAGCTCACCAAAATCGGGACTAACTACAGATACGCAGTATTTT

j_call: TRBJ1-6
clone_size: NA
d_call: NA
v_call: TRBV14
cdr3_aa: CASRAGPNSPLHF
cdr3_nt: TGTGCCAGCAGGGCCGGGCCGAATTCACCCCTCCACTTT

j_call: TRBJ2-1
clone_size: many
d_call: NA
v_call: TRBV3-1
cdr3_aa: CASSQDFSEHEQFF
cdr3_nt: TGTGCCAGCAGCCAAGATTTTTCCGAGCATGAGCAGTTCTTC

j_call: TRBJ2-5
clone_size: NA
d_call: TRBD2
v_call: TRBV20-1
cdr3_aa: CSARAGGYQETQYF
cdr3_nt: TGCAGTGCTCGAGCGGGGGGATACCAAGAGACCCAGTACTTC

j_call: TRBJ1-1
clone_size: medium-sized
d_call: TRBD1
v_call: TRBV29-1
cdr3_aa: CSVKDKGAGAFF
cdr3_nt: TGCAGCGTTAAGGACAAGGGGGCAGGGGCTTTCTTT

j_call: TRBJ2-7
clone_size: few
d_call: NA
v_call: TRBV11-3
cdr3_aa: CASSLGSDEQYF
cdr3_nt: TGTGCCAGCAGCTTAGGGTCAGACGAGCAGTACTTC

j_call: TRBJ2-7
clone_size: many
d_call: NA
v_call: TRBV14
cdr3_aa: CASSVKLEQYF
cdr3_nt: TGTGCCAGCAGCGTAAAATTGGAGCAGTACTTC

j_call: TRBJ2-7
clone_size: few
d_call: TRBD2
v_call: TRBV6-1
cdr3_aa: CASSEGRSSGDYEQYF
cdr3_nt: TGTGCCAGCAGTGAAGGACGTTCTAGCGGGGACTACGAGCAGTACTTC

j_call: TRBJ2-7
clone_size: NA
d_call: NA
v_call: TRBV20-1
cdr3_aa: CSASRGGTRPEQYF
cdr3_nt: TGCAGTGCCAGCAGGGGGGGGACCCGGCCGGAGCAGTACTTC

j_call: TRBJ2-4
clone_size: NA
d_call: TRBD2
v_call: TRBV3-1
cdr3_aa: CASSQRGVDKNIQYF
cdr3_nt: TGTGCCAGCAGCCAACGGGGGGTAGACAAAAACATTCAGTACTTC

j_call: TRBJ2-3
clone_size: large
d_call: TRBD1
v_call: TRBV28
cdr3_aa: CASSPTGTGNTDTQYF
cdr3_nt: TGTGCCAGCAGTCCAACCGGGACAGGGAACACAGATACGCAGTATTTT

j_call: TRBJ2-7
clone_size: NA
d_call: NA
v_call: TRBV18
cdr3_aa: CASSPTGSTYEQYF
cdr3_nt: TGTGCCAGCTCACCCACGGGCTCGACCTACGAGCAGTACTTC

j_call: TRBJ2-2
clone_size: many
d_call: TRBD2
v_call: TRBV7-2
cdr3_aa: CASSQGLVNTGELFF
cdr3_nt: TGTGCCAGCAGCCAGGGACTAGTGAACACCGGGGAGCTGTTTTTT

j_call: TRBJ1-1
clone_size: many
d_call: TRBD1
v_call: TRBV5-1
cdr3_aa: CASTTLTGVNTEAFF
cdr3_nt: TGCGCCAGCACTACACTAACAGGGGTGAACACTGAAGCTTTCTTT

j_call: TRBJ1-4
clone_size: few
d_call: TRBD1
v_call: TRBV25-1
cdr3_aa: CASSEPSGGYDEKLFF
cdr3_nt: TGTGCCAGCAGCGAGCCTTCAGGGGGCTATGATGAAAAACTGTTTTTT

j_call: TRBJ1-4
clone_size: NA
d_call: TRBD1
v_call: TRBV12-3/TRBV12-4
cdr3_aa: CASSLRQGAGEKLFF
cdr3_nt: TGTGCCAGCAGCCTCCGACAGGGGGCTGGAGAAAAACTGTTTTTT

j_call: TRBJ1-1
clone_size: NA
d_call: NA
v_call: TRBV20-1
cdr3_aa: CSAYLNTEAFF
cdr3_nt: TGCAGTGCTTACCTGAACACTGAAGCTTTCTTT

j_call: TRBJ2-2
clone_size: NA
d_call: TRBD2
v_call: TRBV3-1
cdr3_aa: CAFSNLAGAERVSGELFF
cdr3_nt: TGTGCCTTCAGTAACCTAGCGGGGGCCGAGAGGGTTAGCGGGGAGCTGTTTTTT

j_call: TRBJ2-5
clone_size: many
d_call: NA
v_call: TRBV20-1
cdr3_aa: CSASRGGVTETQYF
cdr3_nt: TGCAGTGCTAGTCGAGGGGGGGTGACGGAGACCCAGTACTTC

j_call: TRBJ2-3
clone_size: many
d_call: NA
v_call: TRBV4-3
cdr3_aa: CASSQDYRDTTDTQYF
cdr3_nt: TGCGCCAGCAGCCAAGACTACCGGGACACCACAGATACGCAGTATTTT

j_call: TRBJ2-7
clone_size: many
d_call: NA
v_call: TRBV20-1
cdr3_aa: CSARVKIYEQYF
cdr3_nt: TGCAGTGCTAGAGTCAAGATTTACGAGCAGTACTTC

j_call: TRBJ1-4
clone_size: few
d_call: NA
v_call: TRBV15
cdr3_aa: CATSPGHLPNEKLFF
cdr3_nt: TGTGCCACCAGCCCCGGACACCTCCCGAATGAAAAACTGTTTTTT

j_call: TRBJ2-5
clone_size: many
d_call: NA
v_call: TRBV12-3/TRBV12-4
cdr3_aa: CASSLEVGIGEKETQYF
cdr3_nt: TGTGCCAGCAGTTTAGAAGTGGGAATCGGTGAGAAAGAGACCCAGTACTTC

j_call: TRBJ2-7
clone_size: many
d_call: TRBD2
v_call: TRBV12-3/TRBV12-4
cdr3_aa: CASSLGLAGGGYEQYF
cdr3_nt: TGTGCCAGCAGTTTAGGACTAGCGGGGGGCGGCTACGAGCAGTACTTC

j_call: TRBJ2-3
clone_size: many
d_call: NA
v_call: TRBV3-1
cdr3_aa: CASSQDNGAQTQYF
cdr3_nt: TGTGCCAGCAGCCAAGATAACGGGGCCCAGACGCAGTATTTT

j_call: TRBJ2-1
clone_size: many
d_call: NA
v_call: TRBV5-5
cdr3_aa: CASSAEPGRFSEQFF
cdr3_nt: TGTGCCAGCAGCGCCGAACCGGGACGCTTCTCTGAGCAGTTCTTC